The T cell receptor beta chain described here comes from a study of a mutant IDH1 vaccine in newly diagnosed glioma. CDR3 size: 16 residues. CDR1 SEHNR and CDR2 FQNEAQ come from the germline V gene (reference sequence). V lost 4 bases to trimming and J lost 0 bases; unmatched junction nucleotides: 6. There are a few counts of this clone. Using immunoSEQ multiplex PCR, the repertoire was profiled, and TCRdb retains in-frame clones only, with some absent. The table has about 50,000 clones, about nine tenths seen once. This sample's time point: baseline, week 1 (first vaccination visit). This sample's treatment: pre-vaccination baseline after standard-of-care therapy.

The gene calls are TRBV7-9 and TRBJ2-1, with 7 bases fitting TRBD2. The sequence derives from a man in his forties with glioma. The input for sequencing was PBMCs, taken from a glioma patient treated with radiotherapy, temozolomide or both. CDR3 amino acids: CASSSRQRGSYNEQFF. The DNA for the CDR3 is TGTGCCAGCAGCTCGAGGCAGCGGGGCTCCTACAATGAGCAGTTCTTC.